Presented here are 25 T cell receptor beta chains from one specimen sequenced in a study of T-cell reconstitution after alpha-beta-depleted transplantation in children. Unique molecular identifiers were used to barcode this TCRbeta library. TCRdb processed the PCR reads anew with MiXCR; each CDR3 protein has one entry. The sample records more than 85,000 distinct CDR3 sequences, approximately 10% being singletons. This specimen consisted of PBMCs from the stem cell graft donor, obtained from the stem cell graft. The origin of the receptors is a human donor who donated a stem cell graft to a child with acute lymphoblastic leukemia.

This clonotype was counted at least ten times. The CDR3 is CASSFQGSTRGSNQPQHF. Here the CDR3 DNA reads TGTGCCAGCAGTTTCCAGGGTTCGACGCGAGGGAGCAATCAGCCCCAGCATTTT. This chain uses TRBV12-3 or TRBV12-4 with TRBJ1-5, with a weak D call TRBD1 (5 bases). This CDR3 comprises 18 residues. Trimming shortened V by 3 bases and J by 1 base, and 19 bases separated the two germline ends.

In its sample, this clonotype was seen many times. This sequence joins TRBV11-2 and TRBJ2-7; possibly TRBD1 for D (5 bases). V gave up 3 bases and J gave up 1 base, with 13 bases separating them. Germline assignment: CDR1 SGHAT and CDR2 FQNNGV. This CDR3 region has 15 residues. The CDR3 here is CASSFRRASSYEQYF. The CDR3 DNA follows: TGTGCCAGCAGCTTTCGCAGGGCCTCTTCCTACGAGCAGTACTTC.

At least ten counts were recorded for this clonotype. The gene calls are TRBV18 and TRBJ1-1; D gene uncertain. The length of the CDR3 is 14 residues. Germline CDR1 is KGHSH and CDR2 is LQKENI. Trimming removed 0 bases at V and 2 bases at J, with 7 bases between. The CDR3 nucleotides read TGTGCCAGCTCACCACCGGGAACCAACACTGAAGCTTTCTTT. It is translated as CASSPPGTNTEAFF.

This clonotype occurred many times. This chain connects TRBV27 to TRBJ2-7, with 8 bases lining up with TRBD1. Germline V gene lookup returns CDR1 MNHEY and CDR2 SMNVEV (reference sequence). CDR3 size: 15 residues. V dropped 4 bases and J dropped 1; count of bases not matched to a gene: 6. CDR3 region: CASSSGTGPSYEQYF. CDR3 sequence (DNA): TGTGCCAGCAGTTCCGGGACAGGCCCTTCCTACGAGCAGTACTTC.

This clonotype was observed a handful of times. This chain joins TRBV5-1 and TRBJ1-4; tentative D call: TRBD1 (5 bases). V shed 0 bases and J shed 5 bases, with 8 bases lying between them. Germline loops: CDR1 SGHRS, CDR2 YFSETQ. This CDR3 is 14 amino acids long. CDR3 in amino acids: CASSLGGENEKLFF. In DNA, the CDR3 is TGCGCCAGCAGCTTGGGAGGGGAGAATGAAAAACTGTTTTTT.

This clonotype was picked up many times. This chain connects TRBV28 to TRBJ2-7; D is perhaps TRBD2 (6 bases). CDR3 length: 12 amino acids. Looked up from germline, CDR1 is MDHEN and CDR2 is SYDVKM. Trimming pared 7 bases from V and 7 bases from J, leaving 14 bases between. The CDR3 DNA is TGTGCCAGCACTTTCGGGAGCCAGGAGCAGTACTTC. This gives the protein CASTFGSQEQYF.

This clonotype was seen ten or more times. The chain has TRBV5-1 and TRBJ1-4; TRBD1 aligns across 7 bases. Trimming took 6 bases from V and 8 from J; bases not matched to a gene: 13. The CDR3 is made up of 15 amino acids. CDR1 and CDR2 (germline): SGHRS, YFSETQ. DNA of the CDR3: TGCGCCAGCAACTCAGGGGGGTTTCTGGAAGAAAAACTGTTTTTT. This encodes CASNSGGFLEEKLFF.

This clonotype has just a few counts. CDR3: CASSGATGELFF. CDR3 nucleotides: TGTGCCAGCAGTGGTGCGACCGGGGAGCTGTTTTTT. This sequence joins TRBV7-6 and TRBJ2-2; D remains ambiguous. V was shortened by 6 bases and J by 5 bases, with 7 bases between the two germline ends. The CDR3 runs to 12 residues. CDR1 is SGHVS, CDR2 FNYEAQ, per germline. The variable domain in full, with the rest retrieved from reference TRBV7-6 and TRBJ2-2, is GAGVSQSPRYKVTKRGQDVALRCDPISGHVSLYWYRQALGQGPEFLTYFNYEAQQDKSGLPNDRFSAERPEGSISTLTIQRTEQRDSAMYRCASSGATGELFFGEGSRLTVL.

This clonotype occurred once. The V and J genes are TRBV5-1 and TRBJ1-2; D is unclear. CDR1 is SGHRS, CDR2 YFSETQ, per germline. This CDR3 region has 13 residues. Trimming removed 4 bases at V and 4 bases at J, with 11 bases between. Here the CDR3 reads CASSKQDLYGYTF. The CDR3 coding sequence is TGCGCCAGCAGCAAACAAGACCTCTATGGCTACACCTTC.

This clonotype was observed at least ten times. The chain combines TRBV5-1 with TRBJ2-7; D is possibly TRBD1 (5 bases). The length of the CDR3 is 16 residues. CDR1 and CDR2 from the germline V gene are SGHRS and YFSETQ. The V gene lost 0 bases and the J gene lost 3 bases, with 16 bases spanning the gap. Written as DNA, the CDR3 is TGCGCCAGCAGCTTGGAGGGTGCACAGGCGTTCTACGAGCAGTACTTC. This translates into CASSLEGAQAFYEQYF.

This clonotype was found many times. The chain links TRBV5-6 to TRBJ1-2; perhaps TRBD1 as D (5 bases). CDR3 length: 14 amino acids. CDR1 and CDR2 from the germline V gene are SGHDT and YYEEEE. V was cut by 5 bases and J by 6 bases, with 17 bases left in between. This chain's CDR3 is CASRSGTAGHGYTF. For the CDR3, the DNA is TGTGCCAGCAGGTCCGGGACCGCTGGGCATGGCTACACCTTC.

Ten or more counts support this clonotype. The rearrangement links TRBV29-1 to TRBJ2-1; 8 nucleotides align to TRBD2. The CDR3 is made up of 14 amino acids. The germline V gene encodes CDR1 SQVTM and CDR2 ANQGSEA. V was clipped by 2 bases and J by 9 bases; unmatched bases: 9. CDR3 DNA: TGCAGCGTTGAACTGCGGGAGGCGGGTGGTGAGCAGTTCTTC. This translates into CSVELREAGGEQFF.

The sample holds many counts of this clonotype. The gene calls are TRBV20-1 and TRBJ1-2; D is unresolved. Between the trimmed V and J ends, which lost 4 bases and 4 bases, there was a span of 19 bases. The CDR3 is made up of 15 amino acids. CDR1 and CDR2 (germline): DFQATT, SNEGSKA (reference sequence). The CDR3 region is CSATKQLQRPYGYTF. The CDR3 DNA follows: TGCAGTGCTACAAAACAACTGCAGAGACCCTATGGCTACACCTTC.

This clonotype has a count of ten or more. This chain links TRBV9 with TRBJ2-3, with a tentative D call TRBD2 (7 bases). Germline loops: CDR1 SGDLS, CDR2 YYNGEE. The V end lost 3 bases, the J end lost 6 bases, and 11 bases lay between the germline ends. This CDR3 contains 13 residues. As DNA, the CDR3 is TGTGCCAGCAGCGGCGGGGGCGGGGATACGCAGTATTTT. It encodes CASSGGGGDTQYF.

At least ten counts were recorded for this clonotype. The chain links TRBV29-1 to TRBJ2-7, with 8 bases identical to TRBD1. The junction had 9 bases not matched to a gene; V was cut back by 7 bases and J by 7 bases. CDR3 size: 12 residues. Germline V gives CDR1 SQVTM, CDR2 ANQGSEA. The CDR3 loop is CSAETGAREQYF. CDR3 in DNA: TGCAGCGCTGAGACAGGGGCGAGGGAGCAGTACTTC.

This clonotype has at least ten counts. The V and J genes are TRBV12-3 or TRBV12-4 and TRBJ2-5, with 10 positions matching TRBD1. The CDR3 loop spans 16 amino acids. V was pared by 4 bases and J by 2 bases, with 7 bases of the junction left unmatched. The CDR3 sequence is CASSSSGTGAQETQYF. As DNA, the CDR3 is TGTGCCAGCAGTTCCTCCGGGACAGGGGCACAAGAGACCCAGTACTTC.

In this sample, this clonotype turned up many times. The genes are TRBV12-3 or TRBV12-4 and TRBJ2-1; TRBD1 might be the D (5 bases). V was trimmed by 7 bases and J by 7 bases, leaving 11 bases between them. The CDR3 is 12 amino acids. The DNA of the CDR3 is TGTGCCAGCACCGCTGGGGCAAATGAGCAGTTCTTC. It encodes CASTAGANEQFF.

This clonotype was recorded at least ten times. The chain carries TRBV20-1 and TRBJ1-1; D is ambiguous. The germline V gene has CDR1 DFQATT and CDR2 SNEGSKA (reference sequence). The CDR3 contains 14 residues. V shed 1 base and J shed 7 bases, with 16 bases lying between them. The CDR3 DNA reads TGCAGTGCTAGAGGGGAGGTGTGGGGTGTTGAAGCTTTCTTT. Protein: CSARGEVWGVEAFF.

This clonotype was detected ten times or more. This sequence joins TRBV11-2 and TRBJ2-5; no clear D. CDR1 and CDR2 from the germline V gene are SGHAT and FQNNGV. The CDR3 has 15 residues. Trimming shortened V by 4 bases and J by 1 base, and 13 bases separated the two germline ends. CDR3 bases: TGTGCCAGCAGCTCCCTGACATATCCCCAAGAGACCCAGTACTTC. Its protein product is CASSSLTYPQETQYF.

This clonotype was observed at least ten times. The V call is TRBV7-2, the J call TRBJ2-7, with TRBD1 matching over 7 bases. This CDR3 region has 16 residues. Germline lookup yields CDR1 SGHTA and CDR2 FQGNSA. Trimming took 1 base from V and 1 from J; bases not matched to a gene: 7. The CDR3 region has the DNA TGTGCCAGCAGCTTAGGGTGGGGGACAGAGTCCTACGAGCAGTACTTC. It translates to CASSLGWGTESYEQYF. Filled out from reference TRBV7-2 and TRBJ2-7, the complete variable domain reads GAGVSQSPSNKVTEKGKDVELRCDPISGHTALYWYRQSLGQGLEFLIYFQGNSAPDKSGLPSDRFSAERTGGSVSTLTIQRTQQEDSAVYLCASSLGWGTESYEQYFGPGTRLTVT.

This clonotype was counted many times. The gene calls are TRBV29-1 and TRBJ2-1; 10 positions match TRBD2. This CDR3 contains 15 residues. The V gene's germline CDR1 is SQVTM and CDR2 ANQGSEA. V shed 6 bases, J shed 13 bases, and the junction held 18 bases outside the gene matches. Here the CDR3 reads CSVPGLASVSVYQFF. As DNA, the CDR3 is TGCAGCGTACCGGGACTAGCGTCGGTTTCGGTTTATCAGTTCTTC.

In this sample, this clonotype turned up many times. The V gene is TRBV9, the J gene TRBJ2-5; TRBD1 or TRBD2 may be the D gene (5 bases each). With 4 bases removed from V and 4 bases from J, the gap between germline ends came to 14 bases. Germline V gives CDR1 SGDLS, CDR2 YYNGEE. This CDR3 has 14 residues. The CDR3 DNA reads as TGTGCCAGCAGCCCCCGGGCGAGGGGAGAGACCCAGTACTTC. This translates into CASSPRARGETQYF.

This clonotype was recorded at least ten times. For the CDR3, the DNA is TGTGCCAGCAGCTTGGGGACGCACACTGAAGCTTTCTTT. It is translated as CASSLGTHTEAFF. This chain connects TRBV5-5 to TRBJ1-1; unclear D gene. In germline, CDR1 is SGHKS, CDR2 YYEKEE (reference sequence). With 0 bases removed from V and 3 bases from J, the gap between germline ends came to 6 bases. This CDR3 region has 13 residues. Looking up the rest from reference TRBV5-5 and TRBJ1-1 gives the full variable domain: DAGVTQSPTHLIKTRGQQVTLRCSPISGHKSVSWYQQVLGQGPQFIFQYYEKEERGRGNFPDRFSARQFPNYSSELNVNALLLGDSALYLCASSLGTHTEAFFGQGTRLTVV.

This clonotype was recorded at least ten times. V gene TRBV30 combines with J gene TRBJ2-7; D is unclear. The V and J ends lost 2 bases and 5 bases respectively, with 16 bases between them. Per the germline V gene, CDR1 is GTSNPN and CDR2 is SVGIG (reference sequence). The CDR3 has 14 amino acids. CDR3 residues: CAWSIRTPPDEQYF. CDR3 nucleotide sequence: TGTGCCTGGAGTATAAGGACCCCTCCCGACGAGCAGTACTTC. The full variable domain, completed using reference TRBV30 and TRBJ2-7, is SQTIHQWPATLVQPVGSPLSLECTVEGTSNPNLYWYRQAAGRGLQLLFYSVGIGQISSEVPQNLSASRPQDRQFILSSKKLLLSDSGFYLCAWSIRTPPDEQYFGPGTRLTVT.

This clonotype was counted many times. The CDR3 bases are TGCGCCAGCAACATACAGGGGGACGACTATGGCTACACCTTC. Amino acid sequence: CASNIQGDDYGYTF. The gene calls are TRBV5-1 and TRBJ1-2; 8 bases fit TRBD1. Losses at the gene ends were 6 bases for V and 3 bases for J; bases not matched to a gene: 7. Per germline, CDR1 SGHRS and CDR2 YFSETQ. The length of the CDR3 is 14 residues.